This T cell receptor beta chain comes out of a study of shared clonotypes between healthy human individuals. Whole-study results and caveats: Generally, estimated richness proved larger in naive subsets than it did in memory subsets.

Per the original data handling: ImmunoSEQ only sent back junction sequences with no quality scores, so filtering was done differently. Profiling relied on immunoSEQ multiplex PCR, and the TCRdb table lists in-frame clones only, not all of them. That table furnishes V, J and clone size, whereas the DNA furnished D and trimming. This table holds fewer than 1.8 million clones, 97% to 99% found once. Of note for this clone: Its antigen remains unidentified.

Study donors comprised healthy, HIV-negative adults devoid of recent acute infection or vaccination. The sequence was obtained from a man aged 30 to 39 in good health. The sequenced sample was naive CD4+ T cells sorted from blood. Subset in this sample: CD45RA+ positively selected.

CDR3 nucleotides: TGTGCCAGCAGCTTGTTGGCGGGAGTCCACGAGCAGTACTTC. Residues: CASSLLAGVHEQYF. This chain joins TRBV5-8 and TRBJ2-7, with TRBD2 matching 7 bases. The CDR3 extends over 14 amino acids. V was pared by 1 base and J by 5 bases, with 6 bases of the junction left unmatched. Germline assignment: CDR1 SGHTS and CDR2 YDEGEE. Filled out from reference TRBV5-8 and TRBJ2-7, the complete variable domain reads EAGVTQSPTHLIKTRGQQATLRCSPISGHTSVYWYQQALGLGLQFLLWYDEGEERNRGNFPPRFSGRQFPNYSSELNVNALELEDSALYLCASSLLAGVHEQYFGPGTRLTVT.